This record covers a single TCR beta chain. No antigen is known for it. Each and every patient relapsed after autologous stem cell transplantation, and patients got differing brentuximab vedotin exposure. Classification of best responses gave complete response, partial response or progressive disease. V was cut by 5 bases and J by 0 bases, with 10 bases left in between. Per the germline V gene, CDR1 is SGHAT and CDR2 is FQNNGV. The CDR3 contains 15 residues. This specimen belongs to a study of PD-1 blockade in classical Hodgkin lymphoma. Whole-study findings and limits: Repertoire differences have undefined causes, possibly disease activity or prior therapy. Whereas CD4+ TCR diversity had risen significantly by C4D1, CD8+ TCR diversity had not.

The data were produced by immunoSEQ multiplex PCR, yet TCRdb's version contains in-frame clones alone and is incomplete. This sample has tens of thousands of clones, with about 91% found just once. The sequencing used peripheral blood mononuclear cells (PBMCs), collected before the second cycle of nivolumab. The rearrangement joins TRBV11-2 to TRBJ1-4; D is ambiguous. This clonotype was obtained from a human donor with classical Hodgkin lymphoma. The CDR3 spells CASSQEAATNEKLFF. DNA for the CDR3: TGTGCCAGCAGCCAAGAAGCTGCAACTAATGAAAAACTGTTTTTT. Filled out from reference TRBV11-2 and TRBJ1-4, the complete variable domain reads EAGVAQSPRYKIIEKRQSVAFWCNPISGHATLYWYQQILGQGPKLLIQFQNNGVVDDSQLPKDRFSAERLKGVDSTLKIQPAKLEDSAVYLCASSQEAATNEKLFFGSGTQLSVL.